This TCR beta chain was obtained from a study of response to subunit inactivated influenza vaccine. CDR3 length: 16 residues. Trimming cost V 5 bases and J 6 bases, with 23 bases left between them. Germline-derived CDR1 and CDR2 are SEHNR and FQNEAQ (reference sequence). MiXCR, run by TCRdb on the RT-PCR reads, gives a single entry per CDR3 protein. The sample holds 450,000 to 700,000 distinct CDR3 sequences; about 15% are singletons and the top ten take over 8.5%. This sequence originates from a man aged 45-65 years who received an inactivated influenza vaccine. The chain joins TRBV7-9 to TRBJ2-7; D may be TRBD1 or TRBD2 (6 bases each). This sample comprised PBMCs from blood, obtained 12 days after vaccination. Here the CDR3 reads CASSPSGGKRSSEQYF. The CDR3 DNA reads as TGTGCCAGCAGCCCCTCCGGGGGCAAGCGGTCCAGCGAGCAGTACTTC.